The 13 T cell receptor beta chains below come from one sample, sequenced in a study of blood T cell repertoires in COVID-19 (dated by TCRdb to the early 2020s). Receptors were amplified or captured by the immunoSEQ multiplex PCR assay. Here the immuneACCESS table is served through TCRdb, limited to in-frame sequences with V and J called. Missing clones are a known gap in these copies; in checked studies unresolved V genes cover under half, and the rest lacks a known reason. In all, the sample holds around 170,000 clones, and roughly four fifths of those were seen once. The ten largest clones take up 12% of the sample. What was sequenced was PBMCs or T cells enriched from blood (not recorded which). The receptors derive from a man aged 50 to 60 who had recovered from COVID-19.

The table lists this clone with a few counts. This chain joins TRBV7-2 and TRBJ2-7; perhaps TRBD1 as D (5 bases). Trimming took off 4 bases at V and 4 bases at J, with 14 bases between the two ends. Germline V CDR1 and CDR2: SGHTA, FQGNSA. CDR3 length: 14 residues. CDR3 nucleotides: TGTGCCAGCAGCTCCAGACAAGGGGCTTACGAGCAGTACTTC. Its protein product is CASSSRQGAYEQYF.

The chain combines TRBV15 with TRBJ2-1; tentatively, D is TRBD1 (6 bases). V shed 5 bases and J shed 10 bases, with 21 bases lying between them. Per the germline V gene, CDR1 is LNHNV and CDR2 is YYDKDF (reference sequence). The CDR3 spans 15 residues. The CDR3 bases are TGTGCCACCAGCCCAATGGCCAAGAACAGGGACGAGCAGTTCTTC. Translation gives CATSPMAKNRDEQFF.

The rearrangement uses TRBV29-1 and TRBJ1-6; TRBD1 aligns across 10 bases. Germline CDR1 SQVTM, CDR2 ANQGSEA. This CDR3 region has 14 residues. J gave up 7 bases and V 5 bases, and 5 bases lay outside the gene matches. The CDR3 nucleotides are TGCAGCGTTTTGACAGGGGGCCGCAATTCACCCCTCCACTTT. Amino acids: CSVLTGGRNSPLHF. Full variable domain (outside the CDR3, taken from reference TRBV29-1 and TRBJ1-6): SAVISQKPSRDICQRGTSLTIQCQVDSQVTMMFWYRQQPGQSLTLIATANQGSEATYESGFVIDKFPISRPNLTFSTLTVSNMSPEDSSIYLCSVLTGGRNSPLHFGNGTRLTVT.

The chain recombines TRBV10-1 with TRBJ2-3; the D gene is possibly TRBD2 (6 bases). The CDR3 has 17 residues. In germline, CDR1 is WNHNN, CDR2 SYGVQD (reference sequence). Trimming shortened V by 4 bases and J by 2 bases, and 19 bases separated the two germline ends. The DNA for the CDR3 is TGCGCCAGCAGTGGCCCCGGGACTCATACTACCACAGATACGCAGTATTTT. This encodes CASSGPGTHTTTDTQYF.

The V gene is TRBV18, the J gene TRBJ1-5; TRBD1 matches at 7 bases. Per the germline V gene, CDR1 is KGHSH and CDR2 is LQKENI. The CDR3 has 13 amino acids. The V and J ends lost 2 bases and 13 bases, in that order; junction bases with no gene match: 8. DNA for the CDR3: TGTGCCAGCTCACCAGAAACAGGGGTCGAACAGCATTTT. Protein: CASSPETGVEQHF.

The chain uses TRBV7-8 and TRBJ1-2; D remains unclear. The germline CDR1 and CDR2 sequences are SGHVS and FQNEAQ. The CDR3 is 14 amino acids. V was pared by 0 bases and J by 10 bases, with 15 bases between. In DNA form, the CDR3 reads TGTGCCAGCAGCTTAGCGGAGGCCAGCAGCGCCTACACCTTC. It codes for CASSLAEASSAYTF.

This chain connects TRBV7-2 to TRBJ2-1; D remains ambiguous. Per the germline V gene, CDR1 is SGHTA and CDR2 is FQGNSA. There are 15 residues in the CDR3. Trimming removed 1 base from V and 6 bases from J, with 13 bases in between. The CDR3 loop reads CASSLVGTSSNEQFF. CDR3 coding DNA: TGTGCCAGCAGCTTAGTGGGCACCTCGTCCAATGAGCAGTTCTTC.

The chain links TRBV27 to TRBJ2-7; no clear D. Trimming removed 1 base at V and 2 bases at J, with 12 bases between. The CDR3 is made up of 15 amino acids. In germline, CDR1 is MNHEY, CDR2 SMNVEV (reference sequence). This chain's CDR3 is CASSLWPGQTYEQYF. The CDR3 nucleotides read TGTGCCAGCAGTTTATGGCCAGGTCAGACCTACGAGCAGTACTTC.

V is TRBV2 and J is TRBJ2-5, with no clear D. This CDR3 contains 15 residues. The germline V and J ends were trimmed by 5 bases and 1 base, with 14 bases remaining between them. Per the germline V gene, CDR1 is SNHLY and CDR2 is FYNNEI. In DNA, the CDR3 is TGTGCCAGCAGTCAACAGTCCGGCCCCCAAGAGACCCAGTACTTC. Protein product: CASSQQSGPQETQYF.

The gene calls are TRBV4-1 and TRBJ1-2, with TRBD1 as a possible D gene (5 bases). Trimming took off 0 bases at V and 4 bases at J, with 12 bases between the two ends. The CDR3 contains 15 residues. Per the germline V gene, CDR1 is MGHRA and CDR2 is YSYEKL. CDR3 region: CASSQERGRGYGYTF. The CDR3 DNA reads TGCGCCAGCAGCCAAGAAAGGGGAAGGGGCTATGGCTACACCTTC.

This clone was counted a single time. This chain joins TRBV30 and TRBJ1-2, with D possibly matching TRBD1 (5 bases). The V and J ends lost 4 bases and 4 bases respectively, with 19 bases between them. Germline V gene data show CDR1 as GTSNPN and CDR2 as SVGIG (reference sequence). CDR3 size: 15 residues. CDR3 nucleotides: TGTGCCTGGAAAAACCCTTACCAGGGAATCTATGGCTACACCTTC. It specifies CAWKNPYQGIYGYTF.

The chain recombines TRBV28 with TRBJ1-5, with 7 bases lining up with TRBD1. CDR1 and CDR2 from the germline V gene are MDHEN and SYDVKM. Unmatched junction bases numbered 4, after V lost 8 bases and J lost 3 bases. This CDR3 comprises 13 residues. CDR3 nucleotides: TGTGCCAGCGTAGACAGGGCCAATCAGCCCCAGCATTTT. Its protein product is CASVDRANQPQHF.

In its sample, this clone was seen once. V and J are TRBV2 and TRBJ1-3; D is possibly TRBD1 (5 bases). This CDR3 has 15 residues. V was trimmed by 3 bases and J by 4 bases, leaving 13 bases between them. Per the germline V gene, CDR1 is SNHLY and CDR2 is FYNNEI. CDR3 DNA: TGTGCCAGCAGTGATGGTGGGGGGACGGGAAACACCATATATTTT. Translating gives CASSDGGGTGNTIYF.